A single sample is the source of the 10 T cell receptor beta chains below, sequenced in a study of Graves' ophthalmopathy and Graves' hyperthyroidism. The authors amplified TCR beta CDR3 regions, and they did so from RNA transcripts for repertoire sequencing. RT-PCR in the first round used HTBI primers; a second-round multiplex PCR followed. MiXCR, applied by TCRdb to the multiplex PCR reads, yields one record per CDR3 protein. In the table there are approximately 330,000 distinct CDR3 sequences, 17% of which are singletons. The sequenced sample was peripheral blood. These receptors originate from an adult man with Graves' ophthalmopathy.

This clonotype was detected ten times or more. The CDR3 protein is CASSYKAGQPQHF. The CDR3 DNA is TGTGCCAGCAGCTATAAGGCCGGTCAGCCCCAGCATTTT. The chain employs TRBV7-2 and TRBJ1-5, with unresolved D. The CDR3 runs 13 residues. Germline V CDR1 and CDR2: SGHTA, FQGNSA. Trimming stripped 4 bases from V and 6 bases from J, with 10 bases between.

This clonotype was seen a few times. The chain couples TRBV5-5 to TRBJ2-7, with a possible D match to TRBD2 (5 bases). Between the trimmed V and J ends, which lost 1 base and 2 bases, there was a span of 16 bases. CDR3 length: 16 residues. Germline CDR1 reads SGHKS; CDR2 reads YYEKEE (reference sequence). Written as DNA, the CDR3 is TGTGCCAGCAGCTTGACCTTCAGCGGTCCCCCCTACGAGCAGTACTTC. It yields the protein CASSLTFSGPPYEQYF.

Many counts were recorded for this clonotype. The chain links TRBV19 to TRBJ1-2; possible D gene TRBD1, 6 bases. CDR1 LNHDA and CDR2 SQIVND come from the germline V gene (reference sequence). Trimming pared 7 bases from V and 8 bases from J, leaving 11 bases between. CDR3 length: 11 residues. The CDR3 DNA is TGTGCCAGTACCCGCGGGACAGGCTACACCTTC. Amino acid sequence: CASTRGTGYTF.

This clonotype came up many times. The V and J genes are TRBV15 and TRBJ1-1; a weak D match, TRBD1 (6 bases). Germline V gene data show CDR1 as LNHNV and CDR2 as YYDKDF (reference sequence). The CDR3 is 13 residues long. V gave up 5 bases and J gave up 2 bases, with 9 bases separating them. The CDR3 DNA follows: TGTGCCACCAGCGCGGGGGCAAACACTGAAGCTTTCTTT. Its translation is CATSAGANTEAFF.

This clonotype was found many times. V is TRBV24-1 and J is TRBJ1-5, with D hard to call. The V gene's germline CDR1 is KGHDR and CDR2 SFDVKD. Between the trimmed V and J ends, which lost 5 bases and 5 bases, there was a span of 6 bases. There are 12 residues in the CDR3. The CDR3 DNA reads TGTGCCACCAGTGGCTGGGATCAGCCCCAGCATTTT. It encodes CATSGWDQPQHF.

This clonotype was found many times. The V and J genes are TRBV4-3 and TRBJ1-5; TRBD1 matches at 7 bases. CDR3 length equals 15 residues. Germline V gene sequence: CDR1 LGHNA, CDR2 YSLEER. Trimming cost V 0 bases and J 5 bases; bases outside gene matches: 4. This chain's CDR3 is CASSQDFRGHQPQHF. CDR3 sequence (DNA): TGCGCCAGCAGCCAAGATTTTAGGGGGCATCAGCCCCAGCATTTT.

This clonotype has ten or more counts. J is TRBJ1-3 and V is TRBV7-9; perhaps TRBD1 as D (5 bases). From germline, CDR1 is SEHNR and CDR2 FQNEAQ (reference sequence). The CDR3 consists of 18 residues. Trimming left V 4 bases short and J 4 bases short, with 23 bases between. Written as DNA, the CDR3 is TGTGCCAGCAGCTCCCCCCCGGGACGAGGGTTCGAAGGAAACACCATATATTTT. Amino acid sequence: CASSSPPGRGFEGNTIYF.

This clonotype was recorded many times. This sequence joins TRBV29-1 and TRBJ1-5, with 8 bases that match TRBD1. Per germline, CDR1 SQVTM and CDR2 ANQGSEA. There are 14 residues in the CDR3. J lost 3 bases, V lost 4 bases, and 5 bases had no gene match. For the CDR3, the DNA is TGCAGCGTTGCCCCAGGGGGCGTCAATCAGCCCCAGCATTTT. Protein product: CSVAPGGVNQPQHF.

This clonotype was recorded at least ten times. The V gene is TRBV12-3 or TRBV12-4, the J gene TRBJ2-2, with no clear D. The CDR3 is made up of 13 amino acids. V was cut by 6 bases and J by 3 bases, with 8 bases left in between. CDR3 loop: CASSPSYTGELFF. The CDR3 DNA follows: TGTGCCAGCAGCCCAAGCTACACCGGGGAGCTGTTTTTT.

This clonotype was seen at least ten times. The J gene is TRBJ1-2, the V gene TRBV20-1, with a possible D match to TRBD1 (5 bases). Germline V gene sequence: CDR1 DFQATT, CDR2 SNEGSKA (reference sequence). V lost 3 bases and J lost 6, with 14 bases in between. The CDR3 is 13 residues long. DNA for the CDR3: TGCAGTGCTAGGGCAACAGGTTCTGATGGCTACACCTTC. As protein: CSARATGSDGYTF.